This T cell receptor (beta chain) was captured by sequencing in a study of cytomegalovirus exposure and HLA in healthy donors. Study as a whole: Most genotyped donors, about four fifths of about 400, had Caucasian-associated genetic ancestry. Study-level points and caveats: TCR beta chains associated with HLA were, in a later analysis, more clonally expanded than equally common others. Researchers reported in a later analysis that a missense DCLRE1C variant was tied to TCR beta V- and J-gene trimming. Overall, roughly 170 TCR beta chains were annotated as cytomegalovirus-associated.

CDR3 size: 18 residues. V was clipped by 3 bases and J by 4 bases; unmatched bases: 13. Germline-derived CDR1 and CDR2 are LNHDA and SQIVND (reference sequence). The study ran its PCR with 60 Vbeta and 13 Jbeta primers. Assay used: immunoSEQ multiplex PCR; TCRdb lists only in-frame clones, some missing. This sample's table has approximately 72,000 clones. About this clone: As yet, its antigen is unknown.

Material: PBMCs. The clonotype comes from a man in his forties or fifties in good health and CMV-seronegative. V is TRBV19 and J is TRBJ2-4; 9 bases are a match to TRBD2. In DNA, the CDR3 is TGTGCCAGTAGTATCCGCGGGGGGGCCTCCGGACTTAAAAACATTCAGTACTTC. Protein product: CASSIRGGASGLKNIQYF.